This is a list of T cell receptor beta chains from one sample in a study of metastatic and nonmetastatic thyroid tumors. MiXCR was used by TCRdb to re-call the PCR reads. The sample has roughly 70,000 clones, about 17% seen once. Sequencing used blood. Receptors originate from a female donor with papillary thyroid cancer or a benign thyroid nodule (not recorded which). Some clones in this sample may be carry-over from other donors' samples. CDR3s include the opening cysteine and the closing phenylalanine or tryptophan. A D gene is named only where the DNA matches it firmly. Size is stated for part of the rows, as once, few or many counts, or as a class when the clone is expanded.

clone_size	v_call	d_call	j_call	cdr3_nt	cdr3_aa
many	TRBV9	-	TRBJ2-7	TGTGCCAGCAGCGTCGGGACTCGCGCCTACGAGCAGTACTTC	CASSVGTRAYEQYF
many	TRBV27	TRBD1	TRBJ2-1	TGTGCCAGCAGTTTAGGGGACAGGAGAGGGAATGAGCAGTTCTTC	CASSLGDRRGNEQFF
-	TRBV20-1	-	TRBJ1-2	TGCAGTGCTAGAGAAGGCCTGGGGTATGGCTACACCTTC	CSAREGLGYGYTF
-	TRBV19	-	TRBJ2-4	TGTGCCAGTAGTATGATGGCAGGTAAAAACATTCAGTACTTC	CASSMMAGKNIQYF
many	TRBV6-1	TRBD1	TRBJ2-1	TGTGCCAGCTGGGACAGTTACAATGAGCAGTTCTTC	CASWDSYNEQFF
few	TRBV7-9	-	TRBJ2-5	TGTGCCAGCACCGCCGGGTGGGTCCCAGGTGAGACCCAGTACTTC	CASTAGWVPGETQYF
many	TRBV2	-	TRBJ1-3	TGTGCCAGCAGTGAGTTCCTCTCTGGAAACACCATATATTTT	CASSEFLSGNTIYF
many	TRBV6-1	TRBD1	TRBJ1-4	TGTGCCAGCAGCAAAAGACAGGGAGGGAGGACTAATGAAAAACTGTTTTTT	CASSKRQGGRTNEKLFF
many	TRBV4-1	-	TRBJ2-3	TGCGCCAGCAGCCGGTGGAGTAACACAGATACGCAGTATTTT	CASSRWSNTDTQYF
-	TRBV20-1	-	TRBJ2-5	TGCAGTGCTAGAGCGTATAGAGTGGGGGAGACCCAGTACTTC	CSARAYRVGETQYF
many	TRBV12-3/TRBV12-4	TRBD2	TRBJ2-7	TGTGCCAGCAGTCCCTCTAGCGGGAGGTTAAGCGAGCAGTACTTC	CASSPSSGRLSEQYF
many	TRBV27	-	TRBJ2-6	TGTGCCAGCAGTCCGGACGCCTCTGGGGCCAACGTCCTGACTTTC	CASSPDASGANVLTF
many	TRBV2	-	TRBJ2-2	TGTGCCAGCAGCTTAAGCAGGGCCGGGGAGCTGTTTTTT	CASSLSRAGELFF
many	TRBV3-1	-	TRBJ1-1	TGTGCCAGCAGCCAAGAATCCGGGGGTGGCACTGAAGCTTTCTTT	CASSQESGGGTEAFF
few	TRBV10-2	-	TRBJ1-6	TGCGCCAGCAGTGAGGGGTGGTCACCCCTCCACTTT	CASSEGWSPLHF
-	TRBV10-1	-	TRBJ1-5	TGCGCCACCGCTGTGGAGGGCAATCAGCCCCAGCATTTT	CATAVEGNQPQHF
many	TRBV19	TRBD2	TRBJ2-5	TGTGCCAGTAGTTCCCCTTCTAGCGGGAATCGGCGAGAGACCCAGTACTTC	CASSSPSSGNRRETQYF
-	TRBV27	-	TRBJ1-6	TGTGCCAGCAGTCGGGTGTCCCAGGGTGCAAATTCACCCCTCCACTTT	CASSRVSQGANSPLHF
many	TRBV5-1	TRBD1	TRBJ1-1	TGCGCCAGCAGCTCCGGACAGGCGAACACTGAAGCTTTCTTT	CASSSGQANTEAFF
many	TRBV20-1	TRBD1	TRBJ1-5	TGCAGTGCTGGGACAGGTAGCAATCAGCCCCAGCATTTT	CSAGTGSNQPQHF
few	TRBV10-3	-	TRBJ1-5	TGTGCCATCAAGGCAGAGGATCAGCCCCAGCATTTT	CAIKAEDQPQHF
-	TRBV19	-	TRBJ2-7	TGTGCCAGTAGTAGTCAGGGCGGCGAGAAATCCTGGGGGCCTTACGAGCAGTACTTC	CASSSQGGEKSWGPYEQYF
many	TRBV4-2	TRBD2	TRBJ2-5	TGTGCCAGCAGCCAAGCCGGGACTAGTGGCAGGGAGACCCAGTACTTC	CASSQAGTSGRETQYF
-	TRBV7-2	-	TRBJ1-3	TGTGCCAGCAGCTTATACAGGGAGGCTGGAAACACCATATATTTT	CASSLYREAGNTIYF
many	TRBV19	-	TRBJ1-2	TGTGCCAGTAGTATCGGTTTGGGGGGTGATGGCTACACCTTC	CASSIGLGGDGYTF
many	TRBV5-1	TRBD1	TRBJ1-6	TGCGCCAGCAGCCCTCAACTGCGACAGGGACTAGTGAATTCACCCCTCCACTTT	CASSPQLRQGLVNSPLHF
many	TRBV9	-	TRBJ2-1	TGTGCCAGCAGCCCAATGCACAATGAGCAGTTCTTC	CASSPMHNEQFF
few	TRBV6-1	-	TRBJ1-6	TGTGCCAGCAGTGAGGGAGAACGTTCACCCCTCCACTTT	CASSEGERSPLHF
-	TRBV20-1	TRBD1	TRBJ1-2	TGCAGTGCTCGAGGGGCTTTGGGACAGGGGAAGGGCTATGGCTACACCTTC	CSARGALGQGKGYGYTF
many	TRBV15	TRBD2	TRBJ2-2	TGTGCCACCAGCAGAGGAGGATTGCTAGCGGGAGCCGGGGAGCTGTTTTTT	CATSRGGLLAGAGELFF
many	TRBV4-2	-	TRBJ2-3	TGTGCCAGCGGTTCAGCGGGCTCCACAGATACGCAGTATTTT	CASGSAGSTDTQYF
-	TRBV30	-	TRBJ1-1	TGTGCCTGGCCCAGCGAGATGGCTGAAGCTTTCTTT	CAWPSEMAEAFF
many	TRBV9	TRBD1	TRBJ2-3	TGTGCCAGCAGCGCCTACGGACTACAGGGGGGTACGCAGTATTTT	CASSAYGLQGGTQYF
many	TRBV6-1	TRBD1	TRBJ2-7	TGTGCCAGCAGTACAACAGGGGGCTTCTACGAGCAGTACTTC	CASSTTGGFYEQYF
many	TRBV19	-	TRBJ2-3	TGTGCCAGTAGTACCAACAGGGCGGCAGATACGCAGTATTTT	CASSTNRAADTQYF
-	TRBV11-2	-	TRBJ1-5	TGTGCCAGCAGCTCAGGCACAGGGAGGGGCAATCAGCCCCAGCATTTT	CASSSGTGRGNQPQHF
-	TRBV27	-	TRBJ2-3	TGTGCCAGCAGTTTCGGGGTGCCCAGTACAGATACGCAGTATTTT	CASSFGVPSTDTQYF
many	TRBV9	-	TRBJ1-2	TGTGCCAGCAGCGCCCTGTTCCTAGGCTACACCTTC	CASSALFLGYTF
-	TRBV4-2	TRBD1	TRBJ2-7	TGTGCCAGCAGCCAACCGCCGGGACAGGTGTCCCATGAGCAGTACTTC	CASSQPPGQVSHEQYF
many	TRBV9	TRBD2	TRBJ2-7	TGTGCCAGCAGCGCGGGACTAGCGGGAATTTCCTACGAGCAGTACTTC	CASSAGLAGISYEQYF
many	TRBV9	TRBD1	TRBJ2-1	TGTGCCAGCAGCCTTTCGCGGGACAGGGGTAATGAGCAGTTCTTC	CASSLSRDRGNEQFF